The entry below gives a single T cell receptor beta chain sequence along with its context. Primers: 60 Vbeta forward and 13 Jbeta reverse. Assay used: immunoSEQ multiplex PCR; TCRdb lists only in-frame clones, some missing. In the table there are some 200,000 clones, around two thirds of which are singletons. This entry is derived from a study of cytomegalovirus exposure and HLA in healthy donors. Looking at the study overall: Sequencing of some 190 million T cells in an earlier analysis found around 100 million unique TCR beta sequences.

V shed 0 bases and J shed 7 bases, with 9 bases lying between them. CDR3 length equals 13 residues. The germline V gene encodes CDR1 ENHRY and CDR2 SYGVKD. V is TRBV10-3 and J is TRBJ2-5; D gene uncertain. Sequenced: PBMCs. The clonotype was recovered from a man in his forties in good health and CMV-seronegative. The CDR3 sequence: CAISESPDRTQYF. The CDR3 DNA sequence: TGTGCCATCAGTGAGTCGCCAGATCGGACCCAGTACTTC.